This passage covers 21 T cell receptor beta chains from one sample sequenced in a study of blood T cell repertoires in COVID-19. The method was immunoSEQ multiplex PCR; TCRdb's version includes in-frame clones alone and lacks a portion of them. The data contain about 400,000 clones, around 86% of them singletons. The sample consisted of peripheral blood. The receptors come from a human donor in a cohort sampled during active COVID-19.

The genes are TRBV5-1 and TRBJ1-5; a possible D gene is TRBD1 (6 bases). Trimming shortened V by 4 bases and J by 0 bases, and 17 bases separated the two germline ends. CDR3 length: 17 amino acids. Germline V gene data show CDR1 as SGHRS and CDR2 as YFSETQ. The CDR3 region is CASSLLSDSHSNQPQHF. CDR3 in DNA: TGCGCCAGCAGCCTACTATCGGACAGTCATAGCAATCAGCCCCAGCATTTT.

The chain employs TRBV30 and TRBJ1-6; D remains ambiguous. The germline CDR1 and CDR2 sequences are GTSNPN and SVGIG (reference sequence). V dropped 0 bases and J dropped 0 bases, with 12 bases sitting between them. This CDR3 has 17 residues. In DNA, the CDR3 is TGTGCCTGGAGTGTACTGGCAGGATCCTCCTATAATTCACCCCTCCACTTT. As protein: CAWSVLAGSSYNSPLHF.

The chain couples TRBV6-2 or TRBV6-3 to TRBJ1-3; possible D gene TRBD1, 6 bases. Between the trimmed V and J ends, which lost 2 bases and 1 base, there was a span of 9 bases. The CDR3 is 15 amino acids. In germline, CDR1 is MNHEY, CDR2 SVGEGT. CDR3 DNA sequence: TGTGCCAGCAGTTACGCCGGACAGTCTGGAAACACCATATATTTT. It codes for CASSYAGQSGNTIYF.

The genes are TRBV3-1 (or the pseudogene TRBV3-2) and TRBJ2-7; TRBD1 matches 9 bases. This CDR3 has 17 residues. The germline V gene has CDR1 LGHDT and CDR2 YNNKEL (reference sequence). J gave up 1 base and V 0 bases, and 7 bases lay outside the gene matches. CDR3 residues: CASSQDMGQGPSYEQYF. For the CDR3, the DNA is TGTGCCAGCAGCCAAGATATGGGACAGGGACCTTCCTACGAGCAGTACTTC.

The CDR3 sequence is CASSLTGRGLYNEQFF. In DNA form, the CDR3 reads TGTGCCAGCAGTTTGACGGGGCGGGGGCTATACAATGAGCAGTTCTTC. The V call is TRBV27, the J call TRBJ2-1; the D gene is possibly TRBD2 (7 bases). Between the trimmed V and J ends, which lost 3 bases and 4 bases, there was a span of 16 bases. Germline CDR1 reads MNHEY; CDR2 reads SMNVEV (reference sequence). CDR3 length: 16 residues.

The chain employs TRBV7-6 and TRBJ2-1, with D tentatively TRBD1 (5 bases). The germline CDR1 and CDR2 sequences are SGHVS and FNYEAQ. The CDR3 length is 15 residues. Trimming removed 5 bases at V and 1 base at J, with 12 bases between. CDR3 bases: TGTGCCAGCAGCCCCAGACAGAAATCCTACAATGAGCAGTTCTTC. Protein: CASSPRQKSYNEQFF.

V is TRBV4-2 and J is TRBJ2-6, with D possibly matching TRBD1 (6 bases). This CDR3 is built from 18 residues. Trimming removed 3 bases at V and 0 bases at J, with 15 bases between. Germline values: CDR1 LGHNA, CDR2 YNFKEQ. The CDR3 nucleotides are TGTGCCAGCAGCCACCGACAGGCTAAAAACTCTGGGGCCAACGTCCTGACTTTC. It encodes CASSHRQAKNSGANVLTF.

The genes are TRBV9 and TRBJ1-4, with 8 bases matching TRBD1. Germline-derived CDR1 and CDR2 are SGDLS and YYNGEE. The CDR3 has 15 amino acids. The ends lost 0 bases at V and 3 bases at J; junction bases unmatched: 1. The CDR3 region has the DNA TGTGCCAGCAGCGTAGACAGGGGGTCTAATGAAAAACTGTTTTTT. This encodes CASSVDRGSNEKLFF.

The chain links TRBV11-2 to TRBJ2-3; 15 bases are a match to TRBD2. Germline loops: CDR1 SGHAT, CDR2 FQNNGV. The length of the CDR3 is 18 residues. Unmatched junction bases numbered 7, after V lost 5 bases and J lost 1 base. The CDR3 loop reads CASSLIGLAGGRTDTQYF. CDR3 sequence (DNA): TGTGCCAGCAGCCTAATTGGACTAGCGGGAGGGCGCACAGATACGCAGTATTTT.

This clone has a handful of counts. The V gene is TRBV7-2, the J gene TRBJ1-2; 8 bases are a match to TRBD1. The CDR3 has 13 residues. V was clipped by 3 bases and J by 6 bases; unmatched bases: 3. Germline CDR1 reads SGHTA; CDR2 reads FQGNSA. The CDR3 spells CASSFRTGNGYTF. The CDR3 nucleotides read TGTGCCAGCAGCTTTCGGACAGGGAATGGCTACACCTTC. Drawing the rest from reference TRBV7-2 and TRBJ1-2, the complete variable domain is GAGVSQSPSNKVTEKGKDVELRCDPISGHTALYWYRQSLGQGLEFLIYFQGNSAPDKSGLPSDRFSAERTGGSVSTLTIQRTQQEDSAVYLCASSFRTGNGYTFGSGTRLTVV.

The V gene is TRBV6-5, the J gene TRBJ1-5; TRBD1 might be the D (6 bases). The CDR3 totals 14 residues. V lost 11 bases and J lost 6, with 20 bases in between. Germline V gene sequence: CDR1 MNHEY, CDR2 SVGAGI. The CDR3 coding sequence is TGTGCCGCGACCGACAGGTATGGCGTTCAGCCCCAGCATTTT. Protein sequence: CAATDRYGVQPQHF.

The V and J genes are TRBV19 and TRBJ1-2, with a possible D match to TRBD1 (5 bases). V lost 4 bases, J lost 3 bases, and 15 bases lay in between. Germline V gene lookup returns CDR1 LNHDA and CDR2 SQIVND (reference sequence). The CDR3 has 15 residues. In nucleotides, the CDR3 is TGTGCCAGTAGTAGGCTAAACCAGGGTGACTATGGCTACACCTTC. Translating it yields CASSRLNQGDYGYTF.

The chain couples TRBV7-8 to TRBJ1-4, with TRBD1 matching over 8 bases. The CDR3 is made up of 12 amino acids. The V gene end was trimmed by 5 bases and the J gene end by 15 bases; junction bases not matched to a gene: 8. The germline V gene encodes CDR1 SGHVS and CDR2 FQNEAQ. The CDR3 DNA reads as TGTGCCAGCAGCCGGAGACAGGGGCTTTTGTTTTTT. Residues: CASSRRQGLLFF.

This clone was seen just once. The gene calls are TRBV19 and TRBJ2-1; 9 bases line up with TRBD2. CDR3 size: 16 residues. Per germline, CDR1 LNHDA and CDR2 SQIVND (reference sequence). V trimming: 3 bases; J trimming: 6 bases; junction bases outside the gene matches: 9. CDR3 region: CASSISLREGGNEQFF. DNA of the CDR3: TGTGCCAGTAGTATTAGTTTGCGGGAGGGGGGCAATGAGCAGTTCTTC.

The chain is built from TRBV7-2 and TRBJ2-1, with 9 bases lining up with TRBD2. The V and J ends lost 4 bases and 0 bases, in that order; junction bases with no gene match: 4. The CDR3 has 16 residues. Germline V lookup: CDR1 SGHTA, CDR2 FQGNSA. CDR3 nucleotide sequence: TGTGCCAGCAGCTGGACTAGCGTTAGCTCCTACAATGAGCAGTTCTTC. It is translated as CASSWTSVSSYNEQFF.

This chain joins TRBV15 and TRBJ1-4; TRBD1 agrees at 10 bases. The CDR3 covers 16 residues. V lost 5 bases, J lost 8 bases, and 11 bases stayed unmatched. Germline V gene sequence: CDR1 LNHNV, CDR2 YYDKDF (reference sequence). The CDR3 loop is CATSLKGGTGEEKLFF. The CDR3 region has the DNA TGTGCCACCAGCCTTAAGGGCGGGACAGGGGAGGAAAAACTGTTTTTT.

The rearrangement joins TRBV13 to TRBJ2-1; D is possibly TRBD2 (5 bases). CDR3 length: 16 residues. Germline V gene data show CDR1 as PRHDT and CDR2 as FYEKMQ (reference sequence). V lost 7 bases and J 2 bases, leaving 18 bases between the germline ends. The CDR3 DNA reads as TGTGCCAGCAACACTAGGAGGTACCCGACCTACAATGAGCAGTTCTTC. The encoded protein is CASNTRRYPTYNEQFF. Variable domain in full (rest from reference TRBV13 and TRBJ2-1): AAGVIQSPRHLIKEKRETATLKCYPIPRHDTVYWYQQGPGQDPQFLISFYEKMQSDKGSIPDRFSAQQFSDYHSELNMSSLELGDSALYFCASNTRRYPTYNEQFFGPGTRLTVL.

The chain couples TRBV5-4 to TRBJ1-5; 12 bases are shared with TRBD1. Per the germline V gene, CDR1 is SGHNT and CDR2 is YYREEE (reference sequence). The V and J ends lost 4 bases and 0 bases, in that order; junction bases with no gene match: 14. There are 20 residues in the CDR3. The chain's CDR3 is CASSTFPGTGGAYSNQPQHF. CDR3 sequence (DNA): TGTGCCAGCAGCACGTTCCCCGGGACAGGGGGCGCGTATAGCAATCAGCCCCAGCATTTT.

The rearrangement links TRBV19 to TRBJ2-7; 10 nucleotides line up with TRBD2. V lost 5 bases and J lost 0; bases outside the gene matches: 19. Germline CDR1 is LNHDA and CDR2 is SQIVND (reference sequence). This CDR3 is built from 20 residues. The CDR3 nucleotides read TGTGCCAGTAGTGTCCCGGGAGCGCTAGCGGGGGCCCACAGCTCCTACGAGCAGTACTTC. Its protein product is CASSVPGALAGAHSSYEQYF.

This chain connects TRBV4-1 to TRBJ2-1; 10 positions match TRBD2. Trimming cost V 0 bases and J 5 bases; bases outside gene matches: 10. Germline values: CDR1 MGHRA, CDR2 YSYEKL. There are 18 residues in the CDR3. This CDR3 reads CASSQEGLGTSEDNEQFF. CDR3 nucleotides: TGCGCCAGCAGCCAAGAGGGCCTCGGGACTAGCGAAGACAATGAGCAGTTCTTC.

The genes are TRBV20-1 and TRBJ2-7; no clear D gene. The CDR3 runs 12 residues. The V gene's germline CDR1 is DFQATT and CDR2 SNEGSKA (reference sequence). Trimming pared 3 bases from V and 0 bases from J, leaving 6 bases between. The CDR3 DNA reads TGCAGTGCTAGTCCCAACTCCTACGAGCAGTACTTC. Protein sequence: CSASPNSYEQYF.